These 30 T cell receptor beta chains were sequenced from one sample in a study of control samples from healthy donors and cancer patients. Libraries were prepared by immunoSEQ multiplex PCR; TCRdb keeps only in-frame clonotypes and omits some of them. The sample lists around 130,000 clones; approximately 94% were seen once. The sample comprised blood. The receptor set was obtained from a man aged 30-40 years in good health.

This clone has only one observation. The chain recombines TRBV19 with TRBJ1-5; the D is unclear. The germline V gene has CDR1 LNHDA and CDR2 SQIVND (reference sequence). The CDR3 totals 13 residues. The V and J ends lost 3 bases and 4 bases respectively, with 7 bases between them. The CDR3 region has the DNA TGTGCCAGTAGTATTACGGGGAATCAGCCCCAGCATTTT. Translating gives CASSITGNQPQHF.

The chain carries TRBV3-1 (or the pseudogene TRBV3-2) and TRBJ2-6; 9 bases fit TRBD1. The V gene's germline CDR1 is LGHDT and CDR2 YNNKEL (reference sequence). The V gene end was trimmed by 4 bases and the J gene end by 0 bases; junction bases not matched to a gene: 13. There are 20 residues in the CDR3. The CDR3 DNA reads TGTGCCAGCAGCCTAGGGGAACAGGGGGCAATTAACTCTGGGGCCAACGTCCTGACTTTC. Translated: CASSLGEQGAINSGANVLTF.

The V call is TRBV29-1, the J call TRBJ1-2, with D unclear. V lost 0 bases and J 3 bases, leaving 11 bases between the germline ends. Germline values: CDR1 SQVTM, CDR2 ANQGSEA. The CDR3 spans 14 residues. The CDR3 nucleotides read TGCAGCGTTGAAGAAGGAGGCAGATACTATGGCTACACCTTC. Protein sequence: CSVEEGGRYYGYTF.

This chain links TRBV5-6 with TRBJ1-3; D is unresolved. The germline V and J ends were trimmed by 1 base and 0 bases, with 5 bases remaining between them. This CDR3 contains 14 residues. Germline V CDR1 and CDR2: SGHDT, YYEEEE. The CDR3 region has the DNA TGTGCCAGCAGCTTGTGGAGCTCTGGAAACACCATATATTTT. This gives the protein CASSLWSSGNTIYF.

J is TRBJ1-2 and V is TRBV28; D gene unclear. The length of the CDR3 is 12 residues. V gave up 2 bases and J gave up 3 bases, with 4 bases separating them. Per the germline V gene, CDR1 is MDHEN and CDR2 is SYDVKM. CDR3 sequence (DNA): TGTGCCAGCAGTTTAAGGGACTATGGCTACACCTTC. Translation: CASSLRDYGYTF.

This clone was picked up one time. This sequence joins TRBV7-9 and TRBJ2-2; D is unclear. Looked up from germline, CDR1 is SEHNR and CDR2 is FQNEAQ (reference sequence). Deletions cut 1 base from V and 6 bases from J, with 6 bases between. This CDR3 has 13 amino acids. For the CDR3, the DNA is TGTGCCAGCAGCTTAGAATTGGCCGGGGAGCTGTTTTTT. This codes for CASSLELAGELFF.

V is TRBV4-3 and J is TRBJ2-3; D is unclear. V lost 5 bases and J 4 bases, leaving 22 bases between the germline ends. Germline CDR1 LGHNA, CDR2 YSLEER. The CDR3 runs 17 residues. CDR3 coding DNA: TGCGCCAGCAGCTCCCTTTTTACTGTAGCTACGGCAGATACGCAGTATTTT. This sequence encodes CASSSLFTVATADTQYF.

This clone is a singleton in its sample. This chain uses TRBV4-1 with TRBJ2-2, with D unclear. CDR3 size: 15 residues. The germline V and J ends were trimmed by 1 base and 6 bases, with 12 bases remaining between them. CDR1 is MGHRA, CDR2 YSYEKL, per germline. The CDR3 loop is CASSQGDGVAGELFF. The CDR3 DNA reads TGCGCCAGCAGCCAAGGGGATGGGGTTGCCGGGGAGCTGTTTTTT.

The CDR3 here is CASSFPPRTPSNTGELFF. The CDR3, as DNA: TGTGCCAGCAGCTTCCCACCCAGGACACCCTCGAACACCGGGGAGCTGTTTTTT. The rearrangement joins TRBV5-6 to TRBJ2-2, with a weak D call TRBD1 (5 bases). Germline values: CDR1 SGHDT, CDR2 YYEEEE. The CDR3 is 18 amino acids. Trimming cost V 2 bases and J 0 bases, with 17 bases left between them. Using reference TRBV5-6 and TRBJ2-2 for the parts outside the CDR3, the full variable domain is DAGVTQSPTHLIKTRGQQVTLRCSPKSGHDTVSWYQQALGQGPQFIFQYYEEEERQRGNFPDRFSGHQFPNYSSELNVNALLLGDSALYLCASSFPPRTPSNTGELFFGEGSRLTVL.

The CDR3 nucleotides read TGCGCCAGCAGCAAACAGCTGAACACTGAAGCTTTCTTT. It translates to CASSKQLNTEAFF. The V call is TRBV10-1, the J call TRBJ1-1; D uncertain. The CDR3 totals 13 residues. CDR1 and CDR2 from the germline V gene are WNHNN and SYGVQD (reference sequence). The V end lost 6 bases, the J end lost 0 bases, and 8 bases lay between the germline ends.

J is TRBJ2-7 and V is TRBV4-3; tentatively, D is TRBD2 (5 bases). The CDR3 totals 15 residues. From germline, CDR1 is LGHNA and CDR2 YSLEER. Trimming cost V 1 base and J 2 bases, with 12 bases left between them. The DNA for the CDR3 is TGCGCCAGCAGCCAAGCCTGGCGGGTAACCTACGAGCAGTACTTC. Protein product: CASSQAWRVTYEQYF.

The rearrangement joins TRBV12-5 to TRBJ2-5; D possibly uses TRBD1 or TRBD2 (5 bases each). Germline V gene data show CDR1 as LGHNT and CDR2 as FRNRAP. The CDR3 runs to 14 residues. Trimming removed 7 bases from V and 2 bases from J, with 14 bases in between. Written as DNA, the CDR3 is TGTGCTAGTGCCACCGGGACGGTACAAGAGACCCAGTACTTC. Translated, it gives CASATGTVQETQYF.

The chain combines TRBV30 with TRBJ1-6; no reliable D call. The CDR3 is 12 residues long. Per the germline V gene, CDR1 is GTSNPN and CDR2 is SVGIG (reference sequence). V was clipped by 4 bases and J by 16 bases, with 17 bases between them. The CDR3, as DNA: TGTGCCTGGACCCACGGAGGCAAGGAGCTCCACTTT. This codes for CAWTHGGKELHF.

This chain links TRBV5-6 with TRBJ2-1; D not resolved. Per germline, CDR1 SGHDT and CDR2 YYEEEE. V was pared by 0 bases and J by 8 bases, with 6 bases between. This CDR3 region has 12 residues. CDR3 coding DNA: TGTGCCAGCAGCTTGGAGCAGTATGAGCAGTTCTTC. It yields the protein CASSLEQYEQFF.

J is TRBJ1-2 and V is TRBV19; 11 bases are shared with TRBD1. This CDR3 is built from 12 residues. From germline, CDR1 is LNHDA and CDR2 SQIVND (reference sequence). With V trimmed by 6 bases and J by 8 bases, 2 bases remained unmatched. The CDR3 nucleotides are TGTGCCAGTAGGGACAGGGGGCAGGGCTACACCTTC. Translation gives CASRDRGQGYTF.

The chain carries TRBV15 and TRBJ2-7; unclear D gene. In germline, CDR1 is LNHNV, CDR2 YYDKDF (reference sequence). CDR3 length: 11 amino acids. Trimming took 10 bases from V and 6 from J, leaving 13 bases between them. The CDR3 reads CARLNGSEQYF. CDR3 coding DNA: TGTGCCAGGCTCAATGGCTCCGAGCAGTACTTC.

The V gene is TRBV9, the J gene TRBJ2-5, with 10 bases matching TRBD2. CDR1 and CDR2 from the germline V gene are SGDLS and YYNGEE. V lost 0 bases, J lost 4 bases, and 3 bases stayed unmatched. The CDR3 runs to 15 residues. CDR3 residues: CASSVAASGGETQYF. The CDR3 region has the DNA TGTGCCAGCAGCGTAGCTGCTAGCGGGGGAGAGACCCAGTACTTC.

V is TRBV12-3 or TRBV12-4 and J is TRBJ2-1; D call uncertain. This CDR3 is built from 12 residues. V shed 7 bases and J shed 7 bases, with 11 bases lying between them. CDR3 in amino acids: CASKLKTNEQFF. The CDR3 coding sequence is TGTGCCAGCAAGCTTAAAACTAATGAGCAGTTCTTC.

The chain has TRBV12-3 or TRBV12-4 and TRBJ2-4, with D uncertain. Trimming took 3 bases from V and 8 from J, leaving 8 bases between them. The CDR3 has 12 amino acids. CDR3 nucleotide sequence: TGTGCCAGCAGTTTCTCTAGGGACATTCAGTACTTC. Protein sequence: CASSFSRDIQYF.

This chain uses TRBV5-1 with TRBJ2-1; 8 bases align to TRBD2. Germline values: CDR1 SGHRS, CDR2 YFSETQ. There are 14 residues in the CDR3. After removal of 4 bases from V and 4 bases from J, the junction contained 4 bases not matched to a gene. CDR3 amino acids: CASSPRGEYNEQFF. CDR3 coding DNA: TGCGCCAGCAGCCCGCGGGGGGAGTACAATGAGCAGTTCTTC. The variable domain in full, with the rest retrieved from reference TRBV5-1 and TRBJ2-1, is KAGVTQTPRYLIKTRGQQVTLSCSPISGHRSVSWYQQTPGQGLQFLFEYFSETQRNKGNFPGRFSGRQFSNSRSEMNVSTLELGDSALYLCASSPRGEYNEQFFGPGTRLTVL.

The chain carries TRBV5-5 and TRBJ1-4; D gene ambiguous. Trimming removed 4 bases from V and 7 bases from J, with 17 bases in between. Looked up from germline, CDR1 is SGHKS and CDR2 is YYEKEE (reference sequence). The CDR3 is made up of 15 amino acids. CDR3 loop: CASSVVAVYPEKLFF. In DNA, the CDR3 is TGTGCCAGCAGCGTGGTAGCCGTGTACCCTGAAAAACTGTTTTTT. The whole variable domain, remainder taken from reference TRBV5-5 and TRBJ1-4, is DAGVTQSPTHLIKTRGQQVTLRCSPISGHKSVSWYQQVLGQGPQFIFQYYEKEERGRGNFPDRFSARQFPNYSSELNVNALLLGDSALYLCASSVVAVYPEKLFFGSGTQLSVL.

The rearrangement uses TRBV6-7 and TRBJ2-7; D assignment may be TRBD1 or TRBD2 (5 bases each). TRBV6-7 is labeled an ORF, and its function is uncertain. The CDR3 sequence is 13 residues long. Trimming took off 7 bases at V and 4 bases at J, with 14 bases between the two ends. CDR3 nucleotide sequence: TGTGCCAGCACCATGGGGGACCCTTACGAGCAGTACTTC. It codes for CASTMGDPYEQYF.

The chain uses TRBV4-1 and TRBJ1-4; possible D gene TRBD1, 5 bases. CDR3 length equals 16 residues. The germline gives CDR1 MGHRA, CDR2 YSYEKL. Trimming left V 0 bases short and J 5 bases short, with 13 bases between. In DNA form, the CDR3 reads TGCGCCAGCAGCCAAGATTCCCAGGGCCTCAATGAAAAACTGTTTTTT. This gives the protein CASSQDSQGLNEKLFF.

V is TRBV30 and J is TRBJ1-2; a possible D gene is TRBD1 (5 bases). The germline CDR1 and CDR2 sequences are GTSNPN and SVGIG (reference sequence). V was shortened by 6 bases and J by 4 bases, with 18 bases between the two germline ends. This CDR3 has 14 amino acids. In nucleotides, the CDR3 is TGTGCCTGCTTCGGGAGGGGATTTGGCTATGGCTACACCTTC. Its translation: CACFGRGFGYGYTF.

This CDR3 reads CASSHEGRTGAGYEQYF. CDR3 nucleotide sequence: TGCGCCAGCAGCCACGAGGGGCGGACAGGCGCGGGGTACGAGCAGTACTTC. The chain couples TRBV5-1 to TRBJ2-7, with D possibly TRBD1 on 7 matching bases. V lost 4 bases to trimming and J lost 4 bases, with 24 bases between them. Germline V lookup: CDR1 SGHRS, CDR2 YFSETQ. The CDR3 spans 17 residues.

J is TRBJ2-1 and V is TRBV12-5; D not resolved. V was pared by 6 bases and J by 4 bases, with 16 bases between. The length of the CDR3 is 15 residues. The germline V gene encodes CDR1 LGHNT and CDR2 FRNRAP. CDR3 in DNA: TGTGCTAGTGGCTCCCGTTTTGGCCTTTACAATGAGCAGTTCTTC. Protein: CASGSRFGLYNEQFF.

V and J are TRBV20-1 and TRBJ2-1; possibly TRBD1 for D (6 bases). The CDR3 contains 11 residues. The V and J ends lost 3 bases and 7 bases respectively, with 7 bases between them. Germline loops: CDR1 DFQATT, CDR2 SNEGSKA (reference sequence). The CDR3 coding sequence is TGCAGTGCTAGGAGGGGGAATGAGCAGTTCTTC. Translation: CSARRGNEQFF.

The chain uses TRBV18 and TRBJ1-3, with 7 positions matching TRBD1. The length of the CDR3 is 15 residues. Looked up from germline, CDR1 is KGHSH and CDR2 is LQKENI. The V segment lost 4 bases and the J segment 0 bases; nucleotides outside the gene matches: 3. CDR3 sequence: CASSLDRSSGNTIYF. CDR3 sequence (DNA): TGTGCCAGCTCACTGGACAGGAGCTCTGGAAACACCATATATTTT.

The CDR3 reads CAGEGQLNSPLHF. The CDR3 nucleotides read TGTGCCGGGGAGGGACAGCTTAATTCACCCCTCCACTTT. The chain is built from TRBV30 and TRBJ1-6, with 7 bases aligning to TRBD1. The trim removed 8 bases at V and 6 bases at J, leaving 7 bases unmatched. The germline V gene encodes CDR1 GTSNPN and CDR2 SVGIG (reference sequence). CDR3 length: 13 amino acids.

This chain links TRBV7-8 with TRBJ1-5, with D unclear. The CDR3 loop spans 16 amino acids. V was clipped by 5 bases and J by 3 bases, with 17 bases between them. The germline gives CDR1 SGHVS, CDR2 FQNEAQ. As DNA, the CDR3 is TGTGCCAGCAGCCCCCTCGGGAGGTCTACCAATCAGCCCCAGCATTTT. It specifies CASSPLGRSTNQPQHF.